Below, 28 T cell receptor beta chains from the same sample are listed, as sequenced in a study of response to subunit inactivated influenza vaccine. TCRdb independently ran MiXCR on the RT-PCR reads; one entry per CDR3 protein. The data hold approximately 530,000 distinct CDR3 sequences, with around 7.9% observed a single time. The sample here was PBMCs from blood, taken around 2 years after vaccination. The receptors come from a man aged 45 to 70 who received an inactivated influenza vaccine.

The rearrangement joins TRBV27 to TRBJ2-1; 7 positions match TRBD2. The CDR3 consists of 13 residues. Trimming cost V 3 bases and J 10 bases; bases outside gene matches: 6. The germline V gene has CDR1 MNHEY and CDR2 SMNVEV (reference sequence). CDR3 region: CASSFPRGNEQFF. CDR3 in DNA: TGTGCCAGCAGTTTTCCGCGGGGGAACGAGCAGTTCTTC.

The chain carries TRBV6-5 and TRBJ2-2; D is uncertain. The CDR3 length is 15 residues. The germline V and J ends were trimmed by 2 bases and 6 bases, with 13 bases remaining between them. CDR1 is MNHEY and CDR2 is SVGAGI in the germline V gene. The CDR3 nucleotides are TGTGCCAGCAGTTACAACCCGGCGGTGGCCGGGGAGCTGTTTTTT. It encodes CASSYNPAVAGELFF.

This clonotype came up many times. This chain uses TRBV20-1 with TRBJ2-7; 10 positions match TRBD1. The CDR3 runs to 13 residues. Germline V gives CDR1 DFQATT, CDR2 SNEGSKA (reference sequence). V lost 6 bases and J lost 4; bases outside the gene matches: 6. The CDR3: CSADRDRGYEQYF. The CDR3, as DNA: TGCAGTGCCGACCGGGACAGGGGATACGAGCAGTACTTC.

This clonotype has more than one count but fewer than ten. The V call is TRBV4-1, the J call TRBJ1-2; D call uncertain. V was shortened by 1 base and J by 4 bases, with 10 bases between the two germline ends. The CDR3 is 14 residues long. Germline V gene data show CDR1 as MGHRA and CDR2 as YSYEKL. The CDR3 sequence: CASSQAGILYGYTF. For the CDR3, the DNA is TGCGCCAGCAGCCAAGCTGGGATCCTCTATGGCTACACCTTC.

This clonotype was counted many times. This chain joins TRBV6-4 and TRBJ2-3; D is undetermined. CDR1 is MRHNA, CDR2 SNTAGT, per germline. The CDR3 runs 15 residues. Between the trimmed V and J ends, which lost 6 bases and 2 bases, there was a span of 15 bases. CDR3 coding DNA: TGTGCCAGCAGACAATCCCAGCGCCCCACAGATACGCAGTATTTT. It encodes CASRQSQRPTDTQYF.

The V call is TRBV24-1, the J call TRBJ2-7; weak D call: TRBD1 (6 bases). The CDR3 spans 15 residues. Germline-derived CDR1 and CDR2 are KGHDR and SFDVKD. Trimming cost V 3 bases and J 1 base, with 12 bases left between them. CDR3 sequence reads: CATSDPQQGSYEQYF. The CDR3 coding sequence is TGTGCCACCAGTGATCCCCAACAGGGTTCCTACGAGCAGTACTTC.

This clonotype occurred many times. The V and J genes are TRBV5-1 and TRBJ1-5; D perhaps matches TRBD1 (6 bases). Germline CDR1 is SGHRS and CDR2 is YFSETQ. The CDR3 is 17 amino acids. The V and J ends lost 1 base and 4 bases respectively, with 18 bases between them. The CDR3 DNA reads TGCGCCAGCAGCTTGACGCCTTTGGGGGCGAGAAATCAGCCCCAGCATTTT. It is translated as CASSLTPLGARNQPQHF.

The J gene is TRBJ1-5, the V gene TRBV20-1, with a possible D match to TRBD1 (5 bases). The CDR3 runs to 13 residues. V was pared by 5 bases and J by 4 bases, with 12 bases between. Germline lookup yields CDR1 DFQATT and CDR2 SNEGSKA (reference sequence). CDR3 sequence (DNA): TGCAGTGCTCTACAGGAGGTAAATCAGCCCCAGCATTTT. Its translation: CSALQEVNQPQHF.

This clonotype was observed at least ten times. V gene TRBV6-5 combines with J gene TRBJ2-1, with TRBD2 matching 12 bases. J was trimmed by 5 bases and V by 4 bases; bases with no gene match: 6. Germline V CDR1 and CDR2: MNHEY, SVGAGI. The CDR3 is made up of 16 amino acids. For the CDR3, the DNA is TGTGCCAGCAGTTCACCTAGACTAGCGGGAGACAATGAGCAGTTCTTC. Amino acid sequence: CASSSPRLAGDNEQFF.

This clonotype has only a few counts. The J gene is TRBJ2-3, the V gene TRBV20-1; the D gene could be TRBD1 or TRBD2 (6 bases each). This CDR3 has 14 residues. V was clipped by 6 bases and J by 0 bases, with 13 bases between them. Germline V gives CDR1 DFQATT, CDR2 SNEGSKA (reference sequence). The CDR3 DNA sequence: TGCAGTGCGAACACAGGGACTAGCACAGATACGCAGTATTTT. Its translation is CSANTGTSTDTQYF.

This clonotype was seen ten or more times. This chain connects TRBV5-1 to TRBJ2-1; no clear D. The CDR3 contains 12 residues. Looked up from germline, CDR1 is SGHRS and CDR2 is YFSETQ. Trimming removed 4 bases at V and 6 bases at J, with 8 bases between. In nucleotides, the CDR3 is TGCGCCAGCAGCCCGGGCCTCAATGAGCAGTTCTTC. Translating it yields CASSPGLNEQFF.

With respect to this clonotype: A much bigger clone sits one base away, suggesting this may be a read error. The chain links TRBV12-3 or TRBV12-4 to TRBJ1-2; the D gene is possibly TRBD1 (6 bases). CDR3 length equals 13 residues. In DNA, the CDR3 is TGTGCCAGCAGTCGAGACAGGATCAACGGCTACTCCTTC. It is translated as CASSRDRINGYSF.

This clonotype appeared a few times. J is TRBJ2-1 and V is TRBV11-2; no clear D. Germline V gene lookup returns CDR1 SGHAT and CDR2 FQNNGV. The CDR3 runs to 15 residues. The V gene lost 1 base and the J gene lost 3 bases, with 10 bases spanning the gap. CDR3: CASSLGPIRYNEQFF. The CDR3 DNA is TGTGCCAGCAGCTTAGGACCGATACGCTACAATGAGCAGTTCTTC.

This clonotype was picked up a small number of times. This chain connects TRBV18 to TRBJ1-2; the D gene is possibly TRBD1 (6 bases). The CDR3 is 16 amino acids. V was shortened by 0 bases and J by 4 bases, with 15 bases between the two germline ends. The germline V gene encodes CDR1 KGHSH and CDR2 LQKENI. The DNA for the CDR3 is TGTGCCAGCTCACCACCGTGGGCTACAGGGATCTATGGCTACACCTTC. Protein sequence: CASSPPWATGIYGYTF.

The table lists this clonotype with a few counts. This chain links TRBV4-3 with TRBJ2-1; 7 bases fit TRBD2. Losses at the gene ends were 0 bases for V and 8 bases for J; bases not matched to a gene: 16. CDR1 is LGHNA and CDR2 is YSLEER in the germline V gene. The CDR3 is 18 residues long. The CDR3: CASSQDSGGRGSWYEQFF. The DNA for the CDR3 is TGCGCCAGCAGCCAAGATAGCGGCGGGCGCGGGAGTTGGTATGAGCAGTTCTTC.

This clonotype was seen many times. The chain is built from TRBV12-3 or TRBV12-4 and TRBJ2-7, with no clear D. The CDR3 length is 13 residues. V was shortened by 3 bases and J by 2 bases, with 8 bases between the two germline ends. CDR3 bases: TGTGCCAGCAGTTTCGGAAGGGCCTACGAGCAGTACTTC. Encoded protein: CASSFGRAYEQYF.

This clonotype was found many times. V usage is TRBV7-2 and J usage is TRBJ2-7; 10 positions match TRBD2. This CDR3 is built from 15 residues. Unmatched junction bases numbered 4, after V lost 5 bases and J lost 0 bases. The germline gives CDR1 SGHTA, CDR2 FQGNSA. Here the CDR3 DNA reads TGTGCCAGCAGCCCTAGCGGGGGTACCTCCTACGAGCAGTACTTC. As protein: CASSPSGGTSYEQYF.

This clonotype was picked up a small number of times. The chain employs TRBV4-3 and TRBJ2-7; TRBD1 matches at 7 bases. CDR1 is LGHNA and CDR2 is YSLEER in the germline V gene. V dropped 0 bases and J dropped 4; count of bases not matched to a gene: 9. The CDR3 extends over 16 amino acids. The CDR3 region is CASSQDFSRGYYEQYF. The CDR3 bases are TGCGCCAGCAGCCAAGATTTTTCCAGGGGGTATTACGAGCAGTACTTC.

J is TRBJ2-7 and V is TRBV10-2, with unresolved D. CDR3 length: 12 amino acids. Trimming stripped 2 bases from V and 3 bases from J, with 5 bases between. In germline, CDR1 is WSHSY, CDR2 SAAADI. In DNA form, the CDR3 reads TGCGCCAGCAGTGAGGTGGGCTACGAGCAGTACTTC. Translating it yields CASSEVGYEQYF.

In its sample, this clonotype was seen many times. The chain joins TRBV24-1 to TRBJ1-2, with TRBD1 matching over 8 bases. The germline CDR1 and CDR2 sequences are KGHDR and SFDVKD. The CDR3 runs to 18 residues. J lost 6 bases, V lost 4 bases, and 18 bases had no gene match. CDR3 amino acids: CATSDTYPTGRGQDGYTF. In DNA form, the CDR3 reads TGTGCCACCAGTGACACCTACCCCACGGGCAGGGGGCAGGATGGCTACACCTTC.

V usage is TRBV7-8 and J usage is TRBJ2-2; D unclear. The V end lost 4 bases, the J end lost 7 bases, and 13 bases lay between the germline ends. The CDR3 spans 14 residues. Germline lookup yields CDR1 SGHVS and CDR2 FQNEAQ. The CDR3 is CASSSLPSNGELFF. In nucleotides, the CDR3 is TGTGCCAGCAGCTCTCTACCGTCTAACGGGGAGCTGTTTTTT. Full variable domain (rest looked up from reference TRBV7-8 and TRBJ2-2): GAGVSQSPRYKVAKRGQDVALRCDPISGHVSLFWYQQALGQGPEFLTYFQNEAQLDKSGLPSDRFFAERPEGSVSTLKIQRTQQEDSAVYLCASSSLPSNGELFFGEGSRLTVL.

The chain couples TRBV7-9 to TRBJ2-3; D gene unclear. In germline, CDR1 is SEHNR, CDR2 FQNEAQ (reference sequence). There are 15 residues in the CDR3. Trimming took off 5 bases at V and 0 bases at J, with 12 bases between the two ends. CDR3 DNA sequence: TGTGCCAGCAGCCCCCCGCTGGGCAGCACAGATACGCAGTATTTT. Amino acid sequence: CASSPPLGSTDTQYF.

This sequence joins TRBV28 and TRBJ2-7, with D unresolved. V dropped 8 bases and J dropped 3 bases, with 20 bases sitting between them. The length of the CDR3 is 15 residues. CDR1 and CDR2 (germline): MDHEN, SYDVKM. The CDR3, as DNA: TGTGCCAGCCGACCTGTCCTCAGCCAAGACTACGAGCAGTACTTC. Translated, it gives CASRPVLSQDYEQYF.

In its sample, this clonotype was seen a few times. The chain has TRBV11-3 and TRBJ2-1; D is possibly TRBD1 (5 bases). V was trimmed by 5 bases and J by 0 bases, leaving 8 bases between them. There are 14 residues in the CDR3. CDR1 is SGHNT, CDR2 YENEEA, per germline. CDR3 in amino acids: CASSQTDSYNEQFF. The CDR3 coding sequence is TGTGCCAGCAGCCAGACAGACTCCTACAATGAGCAGTTCTTC. The full variable domain, rest sourced from reference TRBV11-3 and TRBJ2-1, is EAGVVQSPRYKIIEKKQPVAFWCNPISGHNTLYWYLQNLGQGPELLIRYENEEAVDDSQLPKDRFSAERLKGVDSTLKIQPAELGDSAVYLCASSQTDSYNEQFFGPGTRLTVL.

V is TRBV20-1 and J is TRBJ2-7, with D uncertain. Germline assignment: CDR1 DFQATT and CDR2 SNEGSKA (reference sequence). CDR3 length: 15 residues. V gave up 1 base and J gave up 1 base, with 14 bases separating them. CDR3 DNA: TGCAGTGCTAGAGTGGATTGGACCCAGTCCTACGAGCAGTACTTC. It codes for CSARVDWTQSYEQYF.

There are many counts of this clonotype. The rearrangement links TRBV12-3 or TRBV12-4 to TRBJ1-3; D unclear. The CDR3 consists of 13 residues. V lost 6 bases and J lost 4, with 10 bases in between. CDR3 in DNA: TGTGCCAGCAGCCCCTCTCCCGGAAACACCATATATTTT. It codes for CASSPSPGNTIYF.

This clonotype was observed many times. This chain links TRBV5-1 with TRBJ2-7; D uncertain. The V gene's germline CDR1 is SGHRS and CDR2 YFSETQ. Trimming took off 2 bases at V and 5 bases at J, with 14 bases between the two ends. This CDR3 region has 14 residues. This CDR3 is CASSFRTNDDEQYF. DNA for the CDR3: TGCGCCAGCAGCTTTCGTACAAATGACGACGAGCAGTACTTC.

This clonotype occurred a few times. The genes are TRBV12-3 or TRBV12-4 and TRBJ1-2; D might be TRBD1 (5 bases). Trimming removed 6 bases at V and 4 bases at J, with 15 bases between. There are 14 residues in the CDR3. CDR3 sequence reads: CASSRERRGYGYTF. For the CDR3, the DNA is TGTGCCAGCAGCCGCGAAAGGAGGGGCTATGGCTACACCTTC.